In this sample, the clone carrying this T cell receptor beta chain turned up a few times. Its antigen is undetermined. MiXCR was run by TCRdb on the 5' RACE reads, yielding one entry per CDR3 protein. The data show nearly 55,000 distinct CDR3 sequences, with over 15% seen just once and approximately 2.5% held by the top ten. Germline V gene data show CDR1 as DFQATT and CDR2 as SNEGSKA (reference sequence). The CDR3 runs to 14 residues. With 2 bases removed from V and 2 bases from J, the gap between germline ends came to 11 bases. Study results and limitations: Tumor-infiltrating Treg TCR alpha and beta sequences overlapped most with tumor naive CD4+ T cells, then blood naive.

Purified naive CD4+ T cells were depleted of CD25+ Tregs. This receptor was obtained from a female donor with breast cancer. V usage is TRBV20-1 and J usage is TRBJ2-3; D could derive from TRBD1 or TRBD2 (5 bases each). Sequenced input: naive CD4+ T cells sorted from blood. This sample's subset: naive CD4+ T cells, CD4+CD45RA+CD25-. The CDR3 is CSARRGDSTDTQYF. The CDR3 DNA reads as TGCAGTGCTAGACGGGGCGACTCCACAGATACGCAGTATTTT.